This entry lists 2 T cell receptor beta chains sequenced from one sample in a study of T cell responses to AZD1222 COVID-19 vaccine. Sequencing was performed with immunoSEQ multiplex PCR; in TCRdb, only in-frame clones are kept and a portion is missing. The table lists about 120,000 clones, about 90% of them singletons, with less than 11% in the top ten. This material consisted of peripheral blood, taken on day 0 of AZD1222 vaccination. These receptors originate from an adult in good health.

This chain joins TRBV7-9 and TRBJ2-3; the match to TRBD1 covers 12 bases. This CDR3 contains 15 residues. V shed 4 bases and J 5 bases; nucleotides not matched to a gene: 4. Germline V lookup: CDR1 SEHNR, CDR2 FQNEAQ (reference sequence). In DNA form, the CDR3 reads TGTGCCAGCAGCTACCGGGACAGGGGGCAAGATACGCAGTATTTT. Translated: CASSYRDRGQDTQYF.

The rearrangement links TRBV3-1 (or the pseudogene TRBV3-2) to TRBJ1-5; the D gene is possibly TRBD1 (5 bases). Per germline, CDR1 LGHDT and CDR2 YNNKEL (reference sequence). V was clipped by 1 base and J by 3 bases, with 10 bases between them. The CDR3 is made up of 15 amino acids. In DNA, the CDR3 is TGTGCCAGCAGCCAAGGGGGGGGGTTCAATCAGCCCCAGCATTTT. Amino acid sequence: CASSQGGGFNQPQHF.